Each of the 8 T cell receptor beta chains below was sequenced from the same sample in a study of blood T cell repertoires in COVID-19. Method: immunoSEQ multiplex PCR; TCRdb's copy keeps in-frame clones and lacks some. This repertoire shows 200,000 to 250,000 clones, roughly nine tenths found once; its top ten account for 3.5%. The sequenced material came from PBMCs or T cells enriched from blood (not recorded which). The receptors originated from a woman aged 18-35 years in a cohort exposed to, infected with or recovered from COVID-19 (not recorded which).

In its sample, this clone was seen once. The genes are TRBV5-1 and TRBJ1-2; the D gene is possibly TRBD1 (6 bases). CDR3 length: 14 amino acids. The germline V and J ends were trimmed by 4 bases and 4 bases, with 14 bases remaining between them. Germline CDR1 is SGHRS and CDR2 is YFSETQ. CDR3: CASSPGGGSYGYTF. The CDR3 nucleotides read TGCGCCAGCAGCCCGGGAGGGGGAAGCTATGGCTACACCTTC.

V gene TRBV28 combines with J gene TRBJ1-5; 7 nucleotides match TRBD1. Germline-derived CDR1 and CDR2 are MDHEN and SYDVKM. The CDR3 consists of 15 residues. Unmatched junction bases numbered 8, after V lost 5 bases and J lost 4 bases. The CDR3: CASSPTGFGNQPQHF. In nucleotides, the CDR3 is TGTGCCAGCAGTCCGACAGGGTTCGGAAATCAGCCCCAGCATTTT.

The rearrangement links TRBV11-3 to TRBJ2-5; 10 nucleotides agree with TRBD2. Germline trimming cut 5 bases from V and 4 bases from J; bases unmatched to any gene: 19. The CDR3 consists of 19 residues. Looked up from germline, CDR1 is SGHNT and CDR2 is YENEEA. The CDR3 DNA follows: TGTGCCAGCAGCCGCCCCAGCGGGACTAGCGATAGTCGGGGAGAGACCCAGTACTTC. This gives the protein CASSRPSGTSDSRGETQYF.

The J gene is TRBJ2-2, the V gene TRBV29-1; 8 bases map to TRBD1. This CDR3 has 13 amino acids. The J segment lost 4 bases and the V segment lost 7 bases, leaving 5 bases of the junction unmatched. Per germline, CDR1 SQVTM and CDR2 ANQGSEA. CDR3 region: CSASDRGTGELFF. In DNA, the CDR3 is TGCAGCGCAAGCGACAGGGGCACCGGGGAGCTGTTTTTT.

This chain uses TRBV11-3 with TRBJ1-4; TRBD1 aligns across 7 bases. Germline CDR1 reads SGHNT; CDR2 reads YENEEA. V lost 3 bases and J lost 7; bases outside the gene matches: 8. The CDR3 has 15 residues. The CDR3 loop is CASSLTGNSLEKLFF. The CDR3 nucleotides are TGTGCCAGCAGCTTGACAGGGAATTCCCTTGAAAAACTGTTTTTT.

The chain is built from TRBV5-6 and TRBJ1-3, with a possible D match to TRBD1 (6 bases). Trimming removed 3 bases from V and 0 bases from J, with 10 bases in between. Germline CDR1 SGHDT, CDR2 YYEEEE. The CDR3 is made up of 15 amino acids. This CDR3 is CASSSDSTSGNTIYF. The DNA of the CDR3 is TGTGCCAGCAGCTCGGACAGTACCTCTGGAAACACCATATATTTT.

The chain is built from TRBV5-1 and TRBJ2-1; TRBD1 matches 7 bases. Losses at the gene ends were 4 bases for V and 13 bases for J; bases not matched to a gene: 5. Germline V gives CDR1 SGHRS, CDR2 YFSETQ. This CDR3 spans 11 amino acids. CDR3 amino acids: CASSIGTAQFF. As DNA, the CDR3 is TGCGCCAGCAGCATCGGGACAGCACAGTTCTTC.

The chain links TRBV30 to TRBJ1-2; 7 positions agree with TRBD1. CDR3 length equals 15 residues. Germline CDR1 is GTSNPN and CDR2 is SVGIG (reference sequence). V lost 1 base and J lost 4; bases outside the gene matches: 9. The CDR3 spells CAWSADRQGVYGYTF. CDR3 in DNA: TGTGCCTGGAGTGCGGATCGGCAGGGGGTCTATGGCTACACCTTC.